One and the same sample provided the 16 T cell receptor beta chains below, sequenced in a study of PD-1 blockade in classical Hodgkin lymphoma. The assay was immunoSEQ multiplex PCR, and TCRdb's table has in-frame clones only and misses some. The data contain roughly 45,000 clones, approximately 79% of them singletons. The patients all showed relapse after autologous stem cell transplantation, while their brentuximab vedotin exposure varied. This specimen was peripheral blood mononuclear cells (PBMCs), taken before the second cycle of nivolumab. Receptors originate from a human donor with classical Hodgkin lymphoma.

V gene TRBV7-2 combines with J gene TRBJ1-5, with D uncertain. The germline V gene encodes CDR1 SGHTA and CDR2 FQGNSA. The CDR3 is made up of 14 amino acids. Trimming stripped 1 base from V and 2 bases from J, with 6 bases between. The CDR3 sequence: CASSLVQGNQPQHF. DNA of the CDR3: TGTGCCAGCAGCTTAGTCCAGGGCAATCAGCCCCAGCATTTT.

This clone was counted a single time. The chain has TRBV6-5 and TRBJ2-1, with 10 bases lining up with TRBD2. V shed 5 bases and J 8 bases; nucleotides not matched to a gene: 6. Germline-derived CDR1 and CDR2 are MNHEY and SVGAGI. The CDR3 is 14 residues long. For the CDR3, the DNA is TGTGCCAGCAGTGGTTTAGCGGGGGGAGATGAGCAGTTCTTC. This codes for CASSGLAGGDEQFF.

This chain uses TRBV5-5 with TRBJ2-7; 10 nucleotides line up with TRBD1. The CDR3 extends over 16 amino acids. Germline V lookup: CDR1 SGHKS, CDR2 YYEKEE (reference sequence). CDR3 protein: CATLVKPGTGDHEQYF. Written as DNA, the CDR3 is TGTGCTACCCTGGTAAAACCGGGGACAGGGGACCACGAGCAGTACTTC.

The rearrangement links TRBV19 to TRBJ1-1; the match to TRBD1 covers 9 bases. Germline lookup yields CDR1 LNHDA and CDR2 SQIVND (reference sequence). The V gene end was trimmed by 9 bases and the J gene end by 6 bases; junction bases not matched to a gene: 14. The CDR3 covers 15 residues. In nucleotides, the CDR3 is TGTGCCAGCCGAATTACTACCGGGGACAGGGCTGAAGCTTTCTTT. Residues: CASRITTGDRAEAFF. Complete variable domain (other parts from reference TRBV19 and TRBJ1-1): DGGITQSPKYLFRKEGQNVTLSCEQNLNHDAMYWYRQDPGQGLRLIYYSQIVNDFQKGDIAEGYSVSREKKESFPLTVTSAQKNPTAFYLCASRITTGDRAEAFFGQGTRLTVV.

The chain uses TRBV7-2 and TRBJ2-5, with D perhaps TRBD2 (5 bases). Trimming removed 0 bases from V and 4 bases from J, with 12 bases in between. The CDR3 sequence is 15 residues long. Germline CDR1 and CDR2: SGHTA and FQGNSA. The CDR3 protein is CASSLARVARETQYF. Written as DNA, the CDR3 is TGTGCCAGCAGCTTAGCGCGGGTAGCCCGAGAGACCCAGTACTTC.

The chain combines TRBV7-2 with TRBJ2-7; 7 bases are a match to TRBD2. CDR1 is SGHTA and CDR2 is FQGNSA in the germline V gene. Trimming cost V 5 bases and J 0 bases; bases outside gene matches: 4. CDR3 length equals 14 residues. The DNA for the CDR3 is TGTGCCAGCAGCCCGTTAGCGGGCTCCTACGAGCAGTACTTC. It translates to CASSPLAGSYEQYF.

This sequence joins TRBV6-1 and TRBJ1-2; 9 bases line up with TRBD1. The J segment lost 4 bases and the V segment lost 3 bases, leaving 6 bases of the junction unmatched. CDR1 is MNHNS, CDR2 SASEGT, per germline. The CDR3 consists of 15 residues. The CDR3 DNA follows: TGTGCCAGCAGTGAGTGGGGACAGGGACCCTATGGCTACACCTTC. Translated: CASSEWGQGPYGYTF.

The chain links TRBV7-5 to TRBJ2-7; the listed D gene, TRBD2, was not tested against the DNA. TRBV7-5 is reported as a pseudogene. The CDR3 is 14 residues long. CDR3 in DNA: TGTGCCAGATGTTTCCGTAGCGGGAGGACCGAGCAGTACTTC. Its protein product is CARCFRSGRTEQYF.

The genes are TRBV6-1 and TRBJ1-4, with 8 bases aligning to TRBD1. The V gene end was trimmed by 6 bases and the J gene end by 8 bases; junction bases not matched to a gene: 5. The CDR3 extends over 13 amino acids. Germline V CDR1 and CDR2: MNHNS, SASEGT. The CDR3 DNA follows: TGTGCCAGCAGGCAGGGGGCAAGGGAAAAACTGTTTTTT. This gives the protein CASRQGAREKLFF.

This clone has only one observation. The chain joins TRBV6-6 to TRBJ2-7; D gene unclear. V lost 3 bases and J 1 base, leaving 4 bases between the germline ends. In germline, CDR1 is MNHNY, CDR2 SVGAGI (reference sequence). This CDR3 is built from 12 residues. CDR3 DNA sequence: TGTGCCAGCAGTTATTCGTCCTACGAGCAGTACTTC. Translated: CASSYSSYEQYF.

J is TRBJ2-5 and V is TRBV4-2; D call uncertain. Trimming pared 0 bases from V and 1 base from J, leaving 6 bases between. The length of the CDR3 is 14 residues. Germline loops: CDR1 LGHNA, CDR2 YNFKEQ. CDR3 DNA: TGTGCCAGCAGCCAAGAATCTGCCCAAGAGACCCAGTACTTC. Translated: CASSQESAQETQYF.

V gene TRBV28 combines with J gene TRBJ1-1; 7 nucleotides match TRBD1. Trimming at V came to 6 bases and at J to 10 bases, leaving 8 bases not matched to a gene. The CDR3 consists of 12 residues. Germline V gives CDR1 MDHEN, CDR2 SYDVKM. The CDR3 bases are TGTGCCAGCAGAGCCACAGGGGCTGGAGCTTTCTTT. Encoded protein: CASRATGAGAFF.

This chain links TRBV7-6 with TRBJ1-2, with 9 bases lining up with TRBD1. Germline CDR1 reads SGHVS; CDR2 reads FNYEAQ. The CDR3 consists of 15 residues. With V trimmed by 4 bases and J by 8 bases, 11 bases remained unmatched. CDR3 residues: CASSSYTGGSSGYTF. Here the CDR3 DNA reads TGTGCCAGCAGCTCTTATACAGGGGGCAGTTCCGGCTACACCTTC.

V is TRBV25-1 and J is TRBJ1-1; a weak D match, TRBD1 (6 bases). Trimming removed 3 bases from V and 0 bases from J, with 11 bases in between. The CDR3 loop spans 15 amino acids. Germline CDR1 reads MGHDK; CDR2 reads SYGVNS. The CDR3 loop is CASSDPTGLNTEAFF. CDR3 nucleotide sequence: TGTGCCAGCAGTGACCCGACAGGCTTGAACACTGAAGCTTTCTTT. Together with reference TRBV25-1 and TRBJ1-1, the CDR3 gives the full variable domain: EADIYQTPRYLVIGTGKKITLECSQTMGHDKMYWYQQDPGMELHLIHYSYGVNSTEKGDLSSESTVSRIRTEHFPLTLESARPSHTSQYLCASSDPTGLNTEAFFGQGTRLTVV.

The V gene is TRBV18, the J gene TRBJ1-5; D perhaps matches TRBD1 (5 bases). Trimming cost V 3 bases and J 3 bases, with 9 bases left between them. Germline V CDR1 and CDR2: KGHSH, LQKENI. The CDR3 runs to 14 residues. The CDR3: CASSPGTPNQPQHF. The CDR3 region has the DNA TGTGCCAGCTCACCCGGGACCCCCAATCAGCCCCAGCATTTT. The full variable domain, rest sourced from reference TRBV18 and TRBJ1-5, is NAGVMQNPRHLVRRRGQEARLRCSPMKGHSHVYWYRQLPEEGLKFMVYLQKENIIDESGMPKERFSAEFPKEGPSILRIQQVVRGDSAAYFCASSPGTPNQPQHFGDGTRLSIL.

The chain has TRBV19 and TRBJ2-5; 7 bases agree with TRBD1. There are 13 residues in the CDR3. Germline CDR1 is LNHDA and CDR2 is SQIVND (reference sequence). J was trimmed by 5 bases and V by 7 bases; bases with no gene match: 7. The CDR3 here is CASTGTDLETQYF. The DNA for the CDR3 is TGTGCCAGTACCGGGACAGATCTGGAGACCCAGTACTTC.